Listed here are 27 T cell receptor beta chains from one sample, sequenced in a study of blood T cell repertoires in COVID-19 (TCRdb year 2020). Library method: the immunoSEQ multiplex PCR assay. Drawn from immuneACCESS, this table holds only the in-frame rearrangements with V and J called that TCRdb kept. Clones are partly lost; checked studies trace under half to an unresolved V gene and leave the rest unexplained. This sample has just over 150,000 clones in its table, and about 79% of those were observed once. Jointly, the top ten make up around a tenth of the sample. The sample was peripheral blood. These receptors all stem from a woman in her 50s with acute or convalescent COVID-19.

CDR3 amino acids: CASSPRLEGLDTGELFF. As DNA, the CDR3 is TGTGCCAGCTCACCACGACTAGAAGGGCTCGACACCGGGGAGCTGTTTTTT. The V gene is TRBV18, the J gene TRBJ2-2; perhaps TRBD2 as D (6 bases). The length of the CDR3 is 17 residues. From germline, CDR1 is KGHSH and CDR2 LQKENI. The V and J ends lost 1 base and 3 bases respectively, with 15 bases between them.

The J gene is TRBJ1-4, the V gene TRBV19; 8 positions match TRBD1. Trimming cost V 5 bases and J 6 bases; bases outside gene matches: 5. CDR3 length equals 14 residues. Germline CDR1 is LNHDA and CDR2 is SQIVND (reference sequence). The CDR3 region is CASSQGAQDEKLFF. The CDR3, as DNA: TGTGCCAGTAGTCAGGGGGCGCAGGATGAAAAACTGTTTTTT.

V usage is TRBV18 and J usage is TRBJ2-4; 7 bases fit TRBD1. Losses at the gene ends were 3 bases for V and 7 bases for J; bases not matched to a gene: 9. Germline CDR1 is KGHSH and CDR2 is LQKENI. This CDR3 comprises 15 residues. The CDR3 DNA is TGTGCCAGCTCACCTCCCGACAGGGCGGTCAACATTCAGTACTTC. This translates into CASSPPDRAVNIQYF.

Details on this clone: Other DNA sequences in the same sample also yield this CDR3. This chain uses TRBV18 with TRBJ1-1; D not certain. Germline-derived CDR1 and CDR2 are KGHSH and LQKENI. The CDR3 contains 13 residues. Trimming stripped 5 bases from V and 0 bases from J, with 7 bases between. The CDR3 DNA sequence: TGTGCCAGCTCAGGCCAGATGAACACTGAAGCTTTCTTT. Translated: CASSGQMNTEAFF. The entire variable domain, with the rest obtained from reference TRBV18 and TRBJ1-1, is as follows: NAGVMQNPRHLVRRRGQEARLRCSPMKGHSHVYWYRQLPEEGLKFMVYLQKENIIDESGMPKERFSAEFPKEGPSILRIQQVVRGDSAAYFCASSGQMNTEAFFGQGTRLTVV.

This clone was counted between two and nine times. The V and J genes are TRBV28 and TRBJ1-2; 8 bases agree with TRBD1. Germline V gives CDR1 MDHEN, CDR2 SYDVKM. The CDR3 length is 15 residues. The J segment lost 5 bases and the V segment lost 2 bases, leaving 7 bases of the junction unmatched. The CDR3, as DNA: TGTGCCAGCAGTTTAGGGGGGACAGGTCATTATGGCTACACCTTC. Translation gives CASSLGGTGHYGYTF.

This clone was recorded only once. The rearrangement joins TRBV20-1 to TRBJ1-2; 8 bases fit TRBD1. The CDR3 totals 8 residues. CDR1 is DFQATT, CDR2 SNEGSKA, per germline (reference sequence). The V and J ends lost 7 bases and 12 bases, in that order; junction bases with no gene match: 1. The CDR3 DNA follows: TGCAGTGTGGACAGGGACACCTTC. It encodes CSVDRDTF.

The chain combines TRBV10-3 with TRBJ2-2; 8 nucleotides match TRBD1. CDR3 length: 15 residues. The germline V gene has CDR1 ENHRY and CDR2 SYGVKD. After removal of 3 bases from V and 3 bases from J, the junction contained 3 bases not matched to a gene. The CDR3 DNA sequence: TGTGCCATCAGTGACAGGGGGCGCGACACCGGGGAGCTGTTTTTT. It translates to CAISDRGRDTGELFF.

The V call is TRBV19, the J call TRBJ1-2, with 7 bases matching TRBD1. The germline gives CDR1 LNHDA, CDR2 SQIVND (reference sequence). This CDR3 comprises 14 residues. V was clipped by 6 bases and J by 0 bases; unmatched bases: 4. CDR3 region: CASRSQGANYGYTF. The CDR3 nucleotides read TGTGCCAGTAGGTCCCAGGGGGCTAACTATGGCTACACCTTC.

In this sample, this clone turned up once. The V and J genes are TRBV4-2 and TRBJ1-3; 9 bases are a match to TRBD1. J lost 4 bases, V lost 6 bases, and 13 bases had no gene match. Germline CDR1 and CDR2: LGHNA and YNFKEQ. CDR3 length: 17 amino acids. The CDR3 spells CASSGPGQGRVGNTIYF. CDR3 nucleotides: TGTGCCAGCAGTGGACCGGGACAGGGAAGGGTAGGAAACACCATATATTTT.

The gene calls are TRBV7-2 and TRBJ2-7, with D perhaps TRBD2 (6 bases). The CDR3 is 14 amino acids. V gave up 5 bases and J gave up 3 bases, with 14 bases separating them. Per germline, CDR1 SGHTA and CDR2 FQGNSA. The CDR3 DNA sequence: TGTGCCAGCAGCCCCGCGGGAAACGTCTACGAGCAGTACTTC. The encoded protein is CASSPAGNVYEQYF. Full variable domain (rest looked up from reference TRBV7-2 and TRBJ2-7): GAGVSQSPSNKVTEKGKDVELRCDPISGHTALYWYRQSLGQGLEFLIYFQGNSAPDKSGLPSDRFSAERTGGSVSTLTIQRTQQEDSAVYLCASSPAGNVYEQYFGPGTRLTVT.

The rearrangement uses TRBV6-5 and TRBJ1-6, with TRBD1 matching over 8 bases. Germline-derived CDR1 and CDR2 are MNHEY and SVGAGI. CDR3 length: 13 amino acids. V shed 7 bases, J shed 11 bases, and the junction held 7 bases outside the gene matches. This chain's CDR3 is CASTREDRAPLHF. CDR3 nucleotides: TGTGCCAGCACCAGGGAGGACAGGGCACCCCTCCACTTT.

V and J are TRBV14 and TRBJ2-1; 12 bases line up with TRBD2. V was pared by 1 base and J by 1 base, with 11 bases of the junction left unmatched. This CDR3 has 20 residues. Germline-derived CDR1 and CDR2 are SGHDN and FVKESK. CDR3 sequence reads: CASSQAHGLAGMGSYNEQFF. In DNA, the CDR3 is TGTGCCAGCAGCCAAGCCCACGGACTAGCGGGAATGGGGTCCTACAATGAGCAGTTCTTC.

The count of this clone is one. The chain has TRBV28 and TRBJ1-1; D not resolved. The germline V gene encodes CDR1 MDHEN and CDR2 SYDVKM. V was pared by 7 bases and J by 4 bases, with 13 bases between. The CDR3 contains 13 residues. This CDR3 reads CASNGGVSTEAFF. Here the CDR3 DNA reads TGTGCCAGCAATGGCGGGGTCAGCACTGAAGCTTTCTTT.

CDR3: CASSYGTGEAFF. The DNA of the CDR3 is TGTGCCAGCAGTTACGGGACAGGTGAAGCTTTCTTT. The chain recombines TRBV6-5 with TRBJ1-1; 8 nucleotides align to TRBD1. CDR3 length: 12 amino acids. Germline CDR1 MNHEY, CDR2 SVGAGI. V trimming: 2 bases; J trimming: 7 bases; junction bases outside the gene matches: 0.

The rearrangement links TRBV7-6 to TRBJ2-7, with 13 bases that match TRBD2. The ends lost 5 bases at V and 5 bases at J; junction bases unmatched: 9. The CDR3 is made up of 16 amino acids. CDR1 SGHVS and CDR2 FNYEAQ come from the germline V gene. CDR3 in DNA: TGTGCCAGCAGCGACGGACTAGCGGGAGTAGGAAACGAGCAGTACTTC. Protein: CASSDGLAGVGNEQYF.

The genes are TRBV2 and TRBJ1-4; 7 bases map to TRBD1. Germline CDR1 SNHLY, CDR2 FYNNEI. The CDR3 sequence is 17 residues long. The junction had 8 bases not matched to a gene; V was cut back by 0 bases and J by 4 bases. CDR3 DNA: TGTGCCAGCAGTGAAGCGCTTCAGGGGGGCGGTAATGAAAAACTGTTTTTT. Its translation is CASSEALQGGGNEKLFF.

This clone came up once. This chain connects TRBV7-2 to TRBJ2-2; TRBD2 might be the D (6 bases). The CDR3 is made up of 14 amino acids. V was trimmed by 0 bases and J by 6 bases, leaving 8 bases between them. CDR1 and CDR2 (germline): SGHTA, FQGNSA. Written as DNA, the CDR3 is TGTGCCAGCAGCTTAGCCGGGACTCCCGGGGAGCTGTTTTTT. Its translation is CASSLAGTPGELFF.

V gene TRBV11-3 combines with J gene TRBJ2-3; TRBD2 agrees at 9 bases. Looked up from germline, CDR1 is SGHNT and CDR2 is YENEEA. The trim removed 5 bases at V and 0 bases at J, leaving 3 bases unmatched. This CDR3 has 15 amino acids. CDR3 bases: TGTGCCAGCAGCCCTAGCGGGGTAAGCACAGATACGCAGTATTTT. Translating gives CASSPSGVSTDTQYF.

The chain carries TRBV15 and TRBJ2-4; possibly TRBD2 for D (6 bases). Trimming removed 8 bases from V and 4 bases from J, with 15 bases in between. CDR1 is LNHNV and CDR2 is YYDKDF in the germline V gene (reference sequence). This CDR3 comprises 14 residues. The CDR3 region is CATQLGGTKNIQYF. The CDR3 region has the DNA TGTGCCACCCAGTTGGGGGGTACGAAAAACATTCAGTACTTC.

The chain carries TRBV2 and TRBJ2-2, with 8 positions matching TRBD1. V trimming: 5 bases; J trimming: 8 bases; junction bases outside the gene matches: 4. CDR3 length equals 13 residues. Germline-derived CDR1 and CDR2 are SNHLY and FYNNEI. CDR3 coding DNA: TGTGCCAGCAGTCCCCGGACAGGGGGGGAGCTGTTTTTT. Translated: CASSPRTGGELFF.

This clone was seen only a few times. This sequence joins TRBV9 and TRBJ1-2; tentatively, D is TRBD1 (6 bases). Germline V gives CDR1 SGDLS, CDR2 YYNGEE. The CDR3 loop spans 14 amino acids. The V gene lost 1 base and the J gene lost 8 bases, with 15 bases spanning the gap. The CDR3 spells CASSVRDISEGYTF. The CDR3 nucleotides are TGTGCCAGCAGCGTACGGGACATTTCGGAAGGCTACACCTTC.

The chain uses TRBV6-2 or TRBV6-3 and TRBJ1-1, with 7 bases fitting TRBD1. The V gene's germline CDR1 is MNHEY and CDR2 SVGEGT. The CDR3 covers 16 residues. The V segment lost 4 bases and the J segment 5 bases; nucleotides outside the gene matches: 13. CDR3 DNA: TGTGCCAGCAGTTTGAAGGCGGCAAACAGGGGAACTGAAGCTTTCTTT. This gives the protein CASSLKAANRGTEAFF.

This sequence joins TRBV7-3 and TRBJ2-7; a weak D match, TRBD2 (5 bases). The CDR3 loop spans 19 amino acids. The germline gives CDR1 SGHTA, CDR2 FQGTGA. V shed 2 bases and J shed 2 bases, with 25 bases lying between them. CDR3 sequence reads: CASSLQLGSGRYLTYEQYF. The CDR3, as DNA: TGTGCCAGCAGCTTACAACTAGGCAGTGGCCGATATCTGACCTACGAGCAGTACTTC.

The V and J genes are TRBV7-2 and TRBJ2-5; possibly TRBD2 for D (5 bases). Trimming pared 0 bases from V and 5 bases from J, leaving 16 bases between. This CDR3 comprises 16 residues. The germline V gene encodes CDR1 SGHTA and CDR2 FQGNSA. The DNA of the CDR3 is TGTGCCAGCAGCTTAGCCCCGGCGGGTAACGGGGAGACCCAGTACTTC. Protein sequence: CASSLAPAGNGETQYF.

This clone was detected only once. CDR3 amino acids: CASRDSLNQPQHF. CDR3 sequence (DNA): TGTGCCAGCCGGGACAGCCTCAATCAGCCCCAGCATTTT. The chain carries TRBV2 and TRBJ1-5; 7 bases map to TRBD1. This CDR3 region has 13 residues. With 8 bases clipped from V and 3 bases from J, the junction kept 4 bases outside the gene matches. Per germline, CDR1 SNHLY and CDR2 FYNNEI.

The chain has TRBV18 and TRBJ1-2; D remains ambiguous. CDR3 length: 12 amino acids. The germline gives CDR1 KGHSH, CDR2 LQKENI. The ends were cut back, 6 bases at V and 4 bases at J, with 9 bases in the middle. Here the CDR3 reads CASSEGLYGYTF. CDR3 DNA sequence: TGTGCCAGCTCCGAAGGACTCTATGGCTACACCTTC.

J is TRBJ2-1 and V is TRBV7-3; 7 bases line up with TRBD2. Trimming took 5 bases from V and 4 from J; bases not matched to a gene: 8. Per the germline V gene, CDR1 is SGHTA and CDR2 is FQGTGA. The CDR3 covers 15 residues. The CDR3 region is CASSPPGTNYNEQFF. The CDR3, as DNA: TGTGCCAGCAGCCCACCCGGGACTAATTACAATGAGCAGTTCTTC.